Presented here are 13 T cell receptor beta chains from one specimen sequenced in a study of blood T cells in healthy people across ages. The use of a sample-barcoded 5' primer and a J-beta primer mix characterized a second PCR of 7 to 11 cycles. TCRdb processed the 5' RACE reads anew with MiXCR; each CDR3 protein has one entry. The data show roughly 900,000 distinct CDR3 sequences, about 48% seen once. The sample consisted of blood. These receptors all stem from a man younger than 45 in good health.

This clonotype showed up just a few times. CDR3 region: CASSLFRAGADNGYTF. Here the CDR3 DNA reads TGTGCCAGCAGCTTATTCAGGGCCGGGGCGGACAATGGCTACACCTTC. This chain joins TRBV7-6 and TRBJ1-2; weak D call: TRBD1 (5 bases). With 2 bases removed from V and 6 bases from J, the gap between germline ends came to 19 bases. The CDR3 runs to 16 residues. The germline V gene encodes CDR1 SGHVS and CDR2 FNYEAQ. The complete variable domain, with remaining parts taken from reference TRBV7-6 and TRBJ1-2, reads GAGVSQSPRYKVTKRGQDVALRCDPISGHVSLYWYRQALGQGPEFLTYFNYEAQQDKSGLPNDRFSAERPEGSISTLTIQRTEQRDSAMYRCASSLFRAGADNGYTFGSGTRLTVV.

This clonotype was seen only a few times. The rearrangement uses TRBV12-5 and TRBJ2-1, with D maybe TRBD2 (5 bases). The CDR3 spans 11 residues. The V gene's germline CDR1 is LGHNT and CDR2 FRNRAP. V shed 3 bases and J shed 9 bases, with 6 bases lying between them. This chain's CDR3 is CASGFGSEQFF. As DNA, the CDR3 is TGTGCTAGTGGTTTTGGGAGTGAGCAGTTCTTC.

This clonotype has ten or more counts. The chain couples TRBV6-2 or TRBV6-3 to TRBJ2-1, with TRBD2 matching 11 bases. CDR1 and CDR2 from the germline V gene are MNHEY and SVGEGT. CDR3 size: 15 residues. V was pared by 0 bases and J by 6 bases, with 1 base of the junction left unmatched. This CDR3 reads CASSYSLAGGNEQFF. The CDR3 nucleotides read TGTGCCAGCAGTTACTCCCTAGCGGGGGGCAATGAGCAGTTCTTC.

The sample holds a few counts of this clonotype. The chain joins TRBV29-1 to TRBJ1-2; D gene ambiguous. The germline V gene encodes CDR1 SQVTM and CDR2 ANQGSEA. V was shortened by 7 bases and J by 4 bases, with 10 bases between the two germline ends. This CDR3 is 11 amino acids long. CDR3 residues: CSAPGGYGYTF. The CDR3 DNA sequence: TGCAGCGCTCCGGGCGGCTATGGCTACACCTTC.

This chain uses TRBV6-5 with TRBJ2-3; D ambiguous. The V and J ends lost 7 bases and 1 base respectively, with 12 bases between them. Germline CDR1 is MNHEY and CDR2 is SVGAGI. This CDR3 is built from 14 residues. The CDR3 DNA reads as TGTGCCAGCATGGGTTACGGAGGCACAGATACGCAGTATTTT. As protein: CASMGYGGTDTQYF.

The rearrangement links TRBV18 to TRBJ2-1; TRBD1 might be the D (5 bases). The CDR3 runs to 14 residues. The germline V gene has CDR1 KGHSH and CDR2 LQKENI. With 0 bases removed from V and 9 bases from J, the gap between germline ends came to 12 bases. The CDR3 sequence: CASSPPSTVREQFF. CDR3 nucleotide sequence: TGTGCCAGCTCACCACCGTCGACAGTCCGTGAGCAGTTCTTC. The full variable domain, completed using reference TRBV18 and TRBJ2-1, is NAGVMQNPRHLVRRRGQEARLRCSPMKGHSHVYWYRQLPEEGLKFMVYLQKENIIDESGMPKERFSAEFPKEGPSILRIQQVVRGDSAAYFCASSPPSTVREQFFGPGTRLTVL.

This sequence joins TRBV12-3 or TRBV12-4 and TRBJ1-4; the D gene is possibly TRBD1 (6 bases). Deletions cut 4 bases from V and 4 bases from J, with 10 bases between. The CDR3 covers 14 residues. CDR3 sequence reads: CASSSDSRNEKLFF. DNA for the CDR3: TGTGCCAGCAGTTCGGACAGCCGTAATGAAAAACTGTTTTTT.

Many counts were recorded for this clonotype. CDR3 DNA sequence: TGCAGCGCCGCGAGAGGTCGAGAGACCCAGTACTTC. Translating it yields CSAARGRETQYF. The rearrangement links TRBV29-1 to TRBJ2-5; D call uncertain. Trimming stripped 7 bases from V and 4 bases from J, with 13 bases between. The germline V gene has CDR1 SQVTM and CDR2 ANQGSEA. The CDR3 runs 12 residues.

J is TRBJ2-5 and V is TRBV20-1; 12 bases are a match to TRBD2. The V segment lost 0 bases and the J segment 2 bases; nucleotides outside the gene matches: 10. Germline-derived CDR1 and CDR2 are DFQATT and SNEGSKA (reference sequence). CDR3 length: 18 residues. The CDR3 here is CSAREYLGLAGIQETQYF. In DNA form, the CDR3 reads TGCAGTGCTAGAGAATACCTAGGACTAGCGGGAATACAAGAGACCCAGTACTTC.

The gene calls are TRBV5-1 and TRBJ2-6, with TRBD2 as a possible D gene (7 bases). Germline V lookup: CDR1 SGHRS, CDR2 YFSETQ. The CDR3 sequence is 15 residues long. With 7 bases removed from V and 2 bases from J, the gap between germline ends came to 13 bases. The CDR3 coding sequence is TGCGCCAGCGGCTGGGGGGGCGCTGGGGCCAACGTCCTGACTTTC. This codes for CASGWGGAGANVLTF.

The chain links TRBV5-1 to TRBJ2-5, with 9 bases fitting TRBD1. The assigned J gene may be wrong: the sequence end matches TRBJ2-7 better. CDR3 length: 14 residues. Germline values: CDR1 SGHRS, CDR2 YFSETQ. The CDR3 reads CASSAGQGIDEQYF. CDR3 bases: TGCGCCAGCAGCGCCGGACAGGGGATTGACGAGCAGTACTTC.

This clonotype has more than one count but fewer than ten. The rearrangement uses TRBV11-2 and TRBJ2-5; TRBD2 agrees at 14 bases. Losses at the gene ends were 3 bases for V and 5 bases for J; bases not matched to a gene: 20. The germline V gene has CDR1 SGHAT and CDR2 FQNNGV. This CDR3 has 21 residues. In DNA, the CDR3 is TGTGCCAGCAGCTTCGGGACTAGCGGGGGCCTCCTCCGGACTCCGTCCGAGACCCAGTACTTC. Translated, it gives CASSFGTSGGLLRTPSETQYF.

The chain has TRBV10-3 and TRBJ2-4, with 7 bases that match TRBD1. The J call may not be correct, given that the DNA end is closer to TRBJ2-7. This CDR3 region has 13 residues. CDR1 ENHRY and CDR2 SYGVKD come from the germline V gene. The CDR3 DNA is TGTGCCATCAGACGGGACAGACGGTACGAGCAGTACTTC. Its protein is CAIRRDRRYEQYF.